The present entry profiles one T cell receptor (beta chain) with its context. This record belongs to a study of beta chain features in type 1 diabetes. Expressed TCRB transcripts were sequenced, since all the RNA that had been isolated was reverse transcribed. Clones were sequenced by immunoSEQ multiplex PCR, and TCRdb holds only the in-frame ones, with some missing. Among 150,000 or so clones listed, roughly 50% were seen once. Sequenced sample: Tregs from blood. This sequence was found in a man younger than 35 in good health.

For the CDR3, the DNA is TGTGCCAGCACCGTACAGCAAAATGAAAAACTGTTTTTT. Translation: CASTVQQNEKLFF. This chain connects TRBV28 to TRBJ1-4, with D hard to call. The length of the CDR3 is 13 residues. V was trimmed by 7 bases and J by 5 bases, leaving 11 bases between them. The germline CDR1 and CDR2 sequences are MDHEN and SYDVKM. The whole variable domain, remainder taken from reference TRBV28 and TRBJ1-4, is DVKVTQSSRYLVKRTGEKVFLECVQDMDHENMFWYRQDPGLGLRLIYFSYDVKMKEKGDIPEGYSVSREKKERFSLILESASTNQTSMYLCASTVQQNEKLFFGSGTQLSVL.